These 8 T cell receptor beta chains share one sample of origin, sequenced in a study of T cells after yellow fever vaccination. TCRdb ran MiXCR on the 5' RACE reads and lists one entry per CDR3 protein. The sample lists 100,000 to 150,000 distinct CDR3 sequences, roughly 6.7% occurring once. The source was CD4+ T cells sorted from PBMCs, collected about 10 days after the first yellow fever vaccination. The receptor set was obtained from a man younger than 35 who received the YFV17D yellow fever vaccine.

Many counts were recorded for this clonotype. CDR3 DNA: TGTGCCAGCAGTCCTCCCTGGACAGGGTTTGAGCAGTTCTTC. Its translation is CASSPPWTGFEQFF. The chain joins TRBV27 to TRBJ2-1, with 8 nucleotides matching TRBD1. The germline V gene has CDR1 MNHEY and CDR2 SMNVEV (reference sequence). The J segment lost 9 bases and the V segment lost 5 bases, leaving 9 bases of the junction unmatched. This CDR3 comprises 14 residues.

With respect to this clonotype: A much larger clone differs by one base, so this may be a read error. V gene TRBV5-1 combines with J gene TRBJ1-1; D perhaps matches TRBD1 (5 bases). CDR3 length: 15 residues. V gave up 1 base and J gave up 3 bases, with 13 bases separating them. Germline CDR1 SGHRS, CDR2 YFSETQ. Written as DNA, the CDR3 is TGCGCCAGCAGCTTGTCTTCCGGGGCGGACACTGAAGCTTTCTTT. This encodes CASSLSSGADTEAFF.

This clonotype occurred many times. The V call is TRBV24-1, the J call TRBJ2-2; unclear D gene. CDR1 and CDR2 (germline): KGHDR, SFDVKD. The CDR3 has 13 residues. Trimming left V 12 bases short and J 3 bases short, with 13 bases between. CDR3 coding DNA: TGTGCCGTAAGAGAAACTTACACCGGGGAGCTGTTTTTT. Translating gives CAVRETYTGELFF.

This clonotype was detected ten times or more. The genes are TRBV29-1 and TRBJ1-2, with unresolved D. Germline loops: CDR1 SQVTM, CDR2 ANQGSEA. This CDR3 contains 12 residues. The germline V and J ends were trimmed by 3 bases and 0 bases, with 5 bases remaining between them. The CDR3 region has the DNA TGCAGCGTTGATGTTACTAACTATGGCTACACCTTC. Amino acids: CSVDVTNYGYTF.

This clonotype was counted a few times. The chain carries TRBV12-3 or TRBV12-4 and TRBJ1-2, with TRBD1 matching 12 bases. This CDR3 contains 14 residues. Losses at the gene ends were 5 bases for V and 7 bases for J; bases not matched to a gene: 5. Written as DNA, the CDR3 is TGTGCCAGCAGTCGGGACAGGGGGCGCGGTGGCTACACCTTC. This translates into CASSRDRGRGGYTF.

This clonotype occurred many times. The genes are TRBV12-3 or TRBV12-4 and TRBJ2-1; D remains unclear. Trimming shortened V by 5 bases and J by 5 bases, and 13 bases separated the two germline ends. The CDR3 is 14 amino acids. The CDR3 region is CASSLRAVNNEQFF. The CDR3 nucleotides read TGTGCCAGCAGTCTAAGGGCGGTCAACAATGAGCAGTTCTTC.

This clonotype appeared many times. CDR3 residues: CASSFGSPTDTQYF. CDR3 DNA sequence: TGCGCCAGCAGCTTCGGTAGCCCCACAGATACGCAGTATTTT. The J gene is TRBJ2-3, the V gene TRBV5-1; D is undetermined. In germline, CDR1 is SGHRS, CDR2 YFSETQ. With 2 bases removed from V and 2 bases from J, the gap between germline ends came to 9 bases. The CDR3 spans 14 residues.

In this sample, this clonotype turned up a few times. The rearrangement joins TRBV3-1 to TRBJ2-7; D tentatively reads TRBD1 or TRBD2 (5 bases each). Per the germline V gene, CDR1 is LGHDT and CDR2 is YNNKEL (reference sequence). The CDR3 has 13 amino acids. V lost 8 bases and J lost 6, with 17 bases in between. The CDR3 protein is CASAVRWGTEQYF. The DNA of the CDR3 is TGTGCCAGCGCTGTTAGATGGGGGACCGAGCAGTACTTC.